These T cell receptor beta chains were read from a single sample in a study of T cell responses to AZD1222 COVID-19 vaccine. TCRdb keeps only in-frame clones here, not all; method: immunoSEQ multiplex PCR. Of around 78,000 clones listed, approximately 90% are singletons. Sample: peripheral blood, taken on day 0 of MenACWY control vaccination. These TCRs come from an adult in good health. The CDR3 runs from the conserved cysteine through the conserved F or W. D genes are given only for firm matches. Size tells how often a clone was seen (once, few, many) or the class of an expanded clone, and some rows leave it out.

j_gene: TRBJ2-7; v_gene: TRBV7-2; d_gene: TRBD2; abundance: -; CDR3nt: TGTGCCAGCAGCTTAGATGGGAGCGGGAGGCCCACCTACGAGCAGTACTTC; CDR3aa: CASSLDGSGRPTYEQYF
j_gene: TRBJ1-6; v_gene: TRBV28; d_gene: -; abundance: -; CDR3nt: TGTGCCAGCAGTCCGGACAGTGCCGATAATTCACCCCTCCACTTT; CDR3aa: CASSPDSADNSPLHF
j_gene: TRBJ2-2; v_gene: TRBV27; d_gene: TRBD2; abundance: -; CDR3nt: TGTGCCATCGGGCGGGAGCCCGCCGGGGAGCTGTTTTTT; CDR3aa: CAIGREPAGELFF
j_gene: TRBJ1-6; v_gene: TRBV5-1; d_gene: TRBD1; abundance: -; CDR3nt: TGCGCCAGCAGCCCGGGACAGGGGAATTCACCCCTCCACTTT; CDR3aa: CASSPGQGNSPLHF
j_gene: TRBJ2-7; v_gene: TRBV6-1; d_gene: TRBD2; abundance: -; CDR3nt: TGTGCCAGCAGTGCTAACAGGTTAGCGGGACCATCCTACGAGCAGTACTTC; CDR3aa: CASSANRLAGPSYEQYF
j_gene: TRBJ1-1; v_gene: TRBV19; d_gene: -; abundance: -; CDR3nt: TGTGCCAGTAGTATTAGCGTGAACACTGAAGCTTTCTTT; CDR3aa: CASSISVNTEAFF
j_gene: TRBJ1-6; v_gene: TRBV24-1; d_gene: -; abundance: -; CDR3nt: TGTGCCACCAGTGACGGGAGCTCCTATAATTCACCCCTCCACTTT; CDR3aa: CATSDGSSYNSPLHF
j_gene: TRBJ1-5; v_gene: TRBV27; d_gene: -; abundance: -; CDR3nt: TGTGCCAGCAGTCTCAACACCTATCAGCCCCAGCATTTT; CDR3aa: CASSLNTYQPQHF
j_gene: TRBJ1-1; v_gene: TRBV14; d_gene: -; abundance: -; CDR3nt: TGTGCCAGCAGCCAAGAGCCGGGGGCGAACACTGAAGCTTTCTTT; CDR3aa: CASSQEPGANTEAFF
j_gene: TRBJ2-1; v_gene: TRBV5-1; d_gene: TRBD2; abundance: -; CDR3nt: TGCGCCAGCAGCTTGAGTCTAGCGGGAGGCAATGAGCAGTTCTTC; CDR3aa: CASSLSLAGGNEQFF
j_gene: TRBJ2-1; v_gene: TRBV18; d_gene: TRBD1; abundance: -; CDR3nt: TGTGCCAGCTCACCAAAAATTGGGACAGGTAACAATGAGCAGTTCTTC; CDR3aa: CASSPKIGTGNNEQFF
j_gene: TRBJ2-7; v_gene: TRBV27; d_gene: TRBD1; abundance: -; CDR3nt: TGTGCCAGCAGGGAACAGGGGGGCTCCTACGAGCAGTACTTC; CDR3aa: CASREQGGSYEQYF
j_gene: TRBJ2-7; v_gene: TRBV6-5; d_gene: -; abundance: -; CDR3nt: TGTGCCAGCAGTCCGGGATTCTCCGGGTACGAGCAGTACTTC; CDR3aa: CASSPGFSGYEQYF
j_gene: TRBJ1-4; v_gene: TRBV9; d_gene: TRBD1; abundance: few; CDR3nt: TGTGCCAGCAGCCCGGGGGACAGGGTTGGCGAAAAACTGTTTTTT; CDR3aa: CASSPGDRVGEKLFF
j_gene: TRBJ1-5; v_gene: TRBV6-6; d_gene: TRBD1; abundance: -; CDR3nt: TGTGCCAGCAGCCAAACAGGGGCTTATAGCAATCAGCCCCAGCATTTT; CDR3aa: CASSQTGAYSNQPQHF
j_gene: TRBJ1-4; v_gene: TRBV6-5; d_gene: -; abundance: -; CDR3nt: TGTGCCAGCAGTACCCAACAGGGAGGGTATGAAAAACTGTTTTTT; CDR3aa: CASSTQQGGYEKLFF
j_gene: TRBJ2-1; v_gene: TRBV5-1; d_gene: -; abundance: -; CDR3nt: TGCGCCAGCGCCCGAGAGGGGGATGAGCAGTTCTTC; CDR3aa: CASAREGDEQFF
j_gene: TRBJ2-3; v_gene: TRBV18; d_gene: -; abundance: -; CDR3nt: TGTGCCAGCTCACCAAGGGGGGCTGAGTCAGATACGCAGTATTTT; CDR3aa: CASSPRGAESDTQYF
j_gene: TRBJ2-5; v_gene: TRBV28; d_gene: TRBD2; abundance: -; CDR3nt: TGTGCCAGCAGTTCCACCAGCGCGGGGGGAGAGACCCAGTACTTC; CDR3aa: CASSSTSAGGETQYF
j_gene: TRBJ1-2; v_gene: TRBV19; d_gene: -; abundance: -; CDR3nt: TGTGCCAGTAGTTTCCAGGGTAACTATGGCTACACCTTC; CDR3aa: CASSFQGNYGYTF
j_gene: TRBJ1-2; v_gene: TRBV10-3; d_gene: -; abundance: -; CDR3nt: TGTGCCATCAGTGACAACGGGGACCGCGTTGGGTTCACCTTC; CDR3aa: CAISDNGDRVGFTF
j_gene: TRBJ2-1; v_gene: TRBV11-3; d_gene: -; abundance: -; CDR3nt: TGTGCCAGCAGCTTAACAGGGAACAATGAGCAGTTCTTC; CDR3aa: CASSLTGNNEQFF
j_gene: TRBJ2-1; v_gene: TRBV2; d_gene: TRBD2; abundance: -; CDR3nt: TGTGCCAGCAGCGGGGGGAGCAGCGCGTGGGATGAGCAGTTCTTC; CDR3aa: CASSGGSSAWDEQFF
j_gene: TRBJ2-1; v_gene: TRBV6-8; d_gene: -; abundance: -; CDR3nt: TGTGCCAGCAGAGACCCGAAGATGTTGGATGAGCAGTTCTTC; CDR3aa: CASRDPKMLDEQFF
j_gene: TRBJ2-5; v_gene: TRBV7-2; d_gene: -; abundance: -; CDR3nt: TGTGCCAGCAGCACCAGTCGGGGGACCCAGTACTTC; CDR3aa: CASSTSRGTQYF
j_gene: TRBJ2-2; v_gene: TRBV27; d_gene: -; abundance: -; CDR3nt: TGTGCCAGCAGTTTAACCCCATCGGGGGCCGGGGAGCTGTTTTTT; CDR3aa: CASSLTPSGAGELFF
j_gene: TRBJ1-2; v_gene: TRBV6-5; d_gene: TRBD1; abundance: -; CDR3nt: TGTGCCAGCAGTTCCGGACAGGGGCAAATATCGGGCTACACCTTC; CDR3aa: CASSSGQGQISGYTF
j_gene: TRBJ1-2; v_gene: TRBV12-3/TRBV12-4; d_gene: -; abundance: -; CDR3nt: TGTGCCAGCAGACACGCTAACTATGGCTACACCTTC; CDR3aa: CASRHANYGYTF
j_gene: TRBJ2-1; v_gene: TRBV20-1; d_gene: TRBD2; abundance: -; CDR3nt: TGCAGTGCTAGTGGTCTAGCGGGAGGGCATGAGCAGTTCTTC; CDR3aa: CSASGLAGGHEQFF
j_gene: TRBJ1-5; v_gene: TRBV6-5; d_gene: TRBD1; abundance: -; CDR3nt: TGTGCCAGCAGAGAGACAGGGGGCGCGGATCAGCCCCAGCATTTT; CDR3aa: CASRETGGADQPQHF
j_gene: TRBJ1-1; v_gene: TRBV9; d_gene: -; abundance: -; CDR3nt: TGTGCCAGCAGCCGGGGGTCGAACACTGAAGCTTTCTTT; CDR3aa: CASSRGSNTEAFF
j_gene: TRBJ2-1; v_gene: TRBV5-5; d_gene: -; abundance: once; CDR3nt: TGTGCCAGCAGCTTGGAGATTGCGGAGCAGTTCTTC; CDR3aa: CASSLEIAEQFF
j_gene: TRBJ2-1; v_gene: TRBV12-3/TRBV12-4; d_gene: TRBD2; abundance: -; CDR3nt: TGTGCCAGCAGGACTAGCGGGAGAGGTGAGCAGTTCTTC; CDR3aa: CASRTSGRGEQFF
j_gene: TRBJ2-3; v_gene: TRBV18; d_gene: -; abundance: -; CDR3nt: TGTGCCAGCTCACCGGGGGCGGCAGATACGCAGTATTTT; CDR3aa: CASSPGAADTQYF
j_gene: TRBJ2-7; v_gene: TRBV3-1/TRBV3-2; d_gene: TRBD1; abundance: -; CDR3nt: TGTGCCAGCAGCCCCGGACAGGGGAGGTCCTACGAGCAGTACTTC; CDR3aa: CASSPGQGRSYEQYF
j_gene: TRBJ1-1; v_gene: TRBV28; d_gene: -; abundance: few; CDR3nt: TGTGCCAGCAGTGCTCTTCGAGAAGCTTTCTTT; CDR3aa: CASSALREAFF
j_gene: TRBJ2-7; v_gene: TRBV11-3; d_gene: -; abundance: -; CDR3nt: TGTGCCAGCAGCTTAAGTCCGGCCGGCTACGAGCAGTACTTC; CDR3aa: CASSLSPAGYEQYF
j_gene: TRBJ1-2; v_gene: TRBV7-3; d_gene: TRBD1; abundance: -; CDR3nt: TGTGCCAGCAGCATAGACAGGGGAGGGACGTACACCTTC; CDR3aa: CASSIDRGGTYTF
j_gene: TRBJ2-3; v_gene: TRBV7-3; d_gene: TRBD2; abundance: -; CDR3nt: TGTGCCAGCAGCCGCGGACTAGCGACAGATACGCAGTATTTT; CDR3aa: CASSRGLATDTQYF
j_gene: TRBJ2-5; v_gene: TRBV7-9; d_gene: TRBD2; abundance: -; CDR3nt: TGTGCCAGCAAAGGACTAGCGGGAGTATGGGAGACCCAGTACTTC; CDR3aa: CASKGLAGVWETQYF
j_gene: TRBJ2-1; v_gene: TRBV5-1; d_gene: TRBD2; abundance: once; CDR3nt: TGCGCCAGCAGCTTTACTAGCGGGAGTTCCTACAATGAGCAGTTCTTC; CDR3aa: CASSFTSGSSYNEQFF
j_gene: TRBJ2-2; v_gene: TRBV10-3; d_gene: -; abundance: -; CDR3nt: TGTGCCATCAGTCCGGCTAGCTCCACCGGGGAGCTGTTTTTT; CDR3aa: CAISPASSTGELFF
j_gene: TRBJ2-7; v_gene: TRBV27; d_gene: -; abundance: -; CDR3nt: TGTGCCAGCAGCCCCGGGCGGGCGGCCTCCGAGCAGTACTTC; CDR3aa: CASSPGRAASEQYF
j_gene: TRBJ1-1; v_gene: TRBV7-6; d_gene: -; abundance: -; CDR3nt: TGTGCCAGCAGCTTAGCCGCAGGACCCTACACTGAAGCTTTCTTT; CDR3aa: CASSLAAGPYTEAFF
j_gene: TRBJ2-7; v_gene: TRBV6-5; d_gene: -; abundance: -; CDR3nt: TGTGCCAGCTTAGGGGCGAGGTCCTACGAGCAGTACTTC; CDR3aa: CASLGARSYEQYF
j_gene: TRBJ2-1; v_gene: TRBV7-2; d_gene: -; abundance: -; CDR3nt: TGTGCCAGCAGCTTAACAGTGGGAGTGAGTTACAATGAGCAGTTCTTC; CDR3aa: CASSLTVGVSYNEQFF
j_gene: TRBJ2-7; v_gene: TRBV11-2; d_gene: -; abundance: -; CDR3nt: TGTGCCAGCAGCTTAGAGGCAGGGACGGAGCAGTACTTC; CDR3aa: CASSLEAGTEQYF
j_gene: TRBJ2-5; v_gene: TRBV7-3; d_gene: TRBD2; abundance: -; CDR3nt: TGTGCCAGCAGCGCCTCAACTAGCGGGGGTCAAGAGACCCAGTACTTC; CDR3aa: CASSASTSGGQETQYF
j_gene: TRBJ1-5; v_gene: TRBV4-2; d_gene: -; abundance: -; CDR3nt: TGTGCCAGCAGCCAAGACAGTCAGCCCCAGCATTTT; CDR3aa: CASSQDSQPQHF